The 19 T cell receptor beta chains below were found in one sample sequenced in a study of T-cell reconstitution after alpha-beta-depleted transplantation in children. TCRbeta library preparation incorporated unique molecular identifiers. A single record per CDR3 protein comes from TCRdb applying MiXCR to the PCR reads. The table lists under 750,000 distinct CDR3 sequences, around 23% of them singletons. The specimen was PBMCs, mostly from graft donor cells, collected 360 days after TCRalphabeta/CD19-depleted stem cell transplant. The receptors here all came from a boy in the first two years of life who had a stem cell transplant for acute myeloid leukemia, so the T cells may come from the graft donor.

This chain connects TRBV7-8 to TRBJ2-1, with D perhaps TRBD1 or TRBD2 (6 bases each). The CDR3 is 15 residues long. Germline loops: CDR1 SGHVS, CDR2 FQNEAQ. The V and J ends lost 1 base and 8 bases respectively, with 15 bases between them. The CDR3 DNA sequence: TGTGCCAGCAGCTTAGACGGGGGCCATGGGGATGAGCAGTTCTTC. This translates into CASSLDGGHGDEQFF.

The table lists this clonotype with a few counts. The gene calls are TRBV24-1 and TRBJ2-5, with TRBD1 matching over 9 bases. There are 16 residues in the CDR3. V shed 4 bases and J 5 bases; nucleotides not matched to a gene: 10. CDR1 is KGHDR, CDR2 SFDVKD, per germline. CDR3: CATSDGHRGPGETQYF. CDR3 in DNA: TGTGCCACCAGTGACGGTCACAGGGGGCCGGGGGAGACCCAGTACTTC.

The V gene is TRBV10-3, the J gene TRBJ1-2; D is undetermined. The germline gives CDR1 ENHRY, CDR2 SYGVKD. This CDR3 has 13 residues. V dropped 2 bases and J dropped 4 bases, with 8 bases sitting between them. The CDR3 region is CAISERTAYGYTF. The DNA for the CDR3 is TGTGCCATCAGTGAGAGGACGGCCTATGGCTACACCTTC.

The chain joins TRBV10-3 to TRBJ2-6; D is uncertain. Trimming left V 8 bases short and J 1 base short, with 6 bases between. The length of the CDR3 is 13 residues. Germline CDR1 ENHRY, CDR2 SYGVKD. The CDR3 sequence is CAIAESGANVLTF. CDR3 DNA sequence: TGTGCCATCGCCGAATCTGGGGCCAACGTCCTGACTTTC.

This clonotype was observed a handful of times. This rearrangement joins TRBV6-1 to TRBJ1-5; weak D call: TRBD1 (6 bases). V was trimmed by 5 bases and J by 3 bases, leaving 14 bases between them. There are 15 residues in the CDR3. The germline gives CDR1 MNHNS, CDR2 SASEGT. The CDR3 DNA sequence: TGTGCCAGCAGTCGTGAAGGGACATTCAATCAGCCCCAGCATTTT. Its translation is CASSREGTFNQPQHF.

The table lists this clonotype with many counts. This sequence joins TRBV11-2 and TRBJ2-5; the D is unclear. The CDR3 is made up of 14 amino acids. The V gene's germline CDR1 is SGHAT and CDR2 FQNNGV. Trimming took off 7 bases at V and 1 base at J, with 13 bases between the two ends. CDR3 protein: CASTLGSGQETQYF. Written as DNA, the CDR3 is TGTGCCAGCACCCTGGGATCAGGCCAAGAGACCCAGTACTTC.

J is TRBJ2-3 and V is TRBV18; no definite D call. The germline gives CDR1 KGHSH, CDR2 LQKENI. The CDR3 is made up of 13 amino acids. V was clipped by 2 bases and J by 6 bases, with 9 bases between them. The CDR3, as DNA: TGTGCCAGCTCACCATCTCGGGTGGATACGCAGTATTTT. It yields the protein CASSPSRVDTQYF.

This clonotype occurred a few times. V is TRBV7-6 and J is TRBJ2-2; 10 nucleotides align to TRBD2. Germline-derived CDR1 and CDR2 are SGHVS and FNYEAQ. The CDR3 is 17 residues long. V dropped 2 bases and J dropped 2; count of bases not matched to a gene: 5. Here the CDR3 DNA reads TGTGCCAGCAGCTTATTTAGCGGGGGGCCTAACACCGGGGAGCTGTTTTTT. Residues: CASSLFSGGPNTGELFF. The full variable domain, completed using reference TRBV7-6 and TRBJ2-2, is GAGVSQSPRYKVTKRGQDVALRCDPISGHVSLYWYRQALGQGPEFLTYFNYEAQQDKSGLPNDRFSAERPEGSISTLTIQRTEQRDSAMYRCASSLFSGGPNTGELFFGEGSRLTVL.

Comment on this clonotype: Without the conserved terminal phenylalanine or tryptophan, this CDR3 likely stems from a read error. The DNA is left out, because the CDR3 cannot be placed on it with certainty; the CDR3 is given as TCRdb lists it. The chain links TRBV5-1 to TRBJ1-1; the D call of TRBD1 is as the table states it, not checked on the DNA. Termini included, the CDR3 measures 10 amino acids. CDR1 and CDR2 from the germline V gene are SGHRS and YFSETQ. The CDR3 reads CASSLVGTYL.

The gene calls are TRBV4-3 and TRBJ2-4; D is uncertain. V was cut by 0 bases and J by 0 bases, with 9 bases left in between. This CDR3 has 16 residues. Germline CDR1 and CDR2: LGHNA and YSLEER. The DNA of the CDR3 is TGCGCCAGCAGCCAAGATGGCTTATTAGCCAAAAACATTCAGTACTTC. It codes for CASSQDGLLAKNIQYF.

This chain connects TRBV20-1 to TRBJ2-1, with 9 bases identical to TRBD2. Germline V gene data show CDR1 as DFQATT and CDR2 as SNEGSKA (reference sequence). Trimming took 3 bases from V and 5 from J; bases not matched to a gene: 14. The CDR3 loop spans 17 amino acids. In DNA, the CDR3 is TGCAGTGCTAGTAATGTCGGCGGGGGGGCCTGGGACAATGAGCAGTTCTTC. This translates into CSASNVGGGAWDNEQFF.

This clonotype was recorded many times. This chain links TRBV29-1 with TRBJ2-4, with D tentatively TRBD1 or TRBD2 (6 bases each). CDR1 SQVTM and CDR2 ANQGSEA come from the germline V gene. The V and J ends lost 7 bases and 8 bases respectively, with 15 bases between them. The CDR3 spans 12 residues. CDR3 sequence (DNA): TGCAGCGCGGGGGTTGACAGGCACATTCAGTACTTC. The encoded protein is CSAGVDRHIQYF.

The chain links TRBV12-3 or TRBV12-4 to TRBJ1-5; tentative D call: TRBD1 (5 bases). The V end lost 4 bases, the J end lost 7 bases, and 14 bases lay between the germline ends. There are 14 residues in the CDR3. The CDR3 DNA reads TGTGCCAGCAGTTCCGGGACGCTGGGACAGCCCCAGCATTTT. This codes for CASSSGTLGQPQHF.

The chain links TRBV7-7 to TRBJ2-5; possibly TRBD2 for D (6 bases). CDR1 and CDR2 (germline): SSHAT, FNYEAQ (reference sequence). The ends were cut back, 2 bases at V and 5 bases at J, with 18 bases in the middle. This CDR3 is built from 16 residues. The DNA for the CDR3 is TGTGCCAGCAGCTTAAGTATCGCTGAGGGGAGGGAGACCCAGTACTTC. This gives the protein CASSLSIAEGRETQYF. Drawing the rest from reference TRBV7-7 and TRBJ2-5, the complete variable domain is GAGVSQSPRYKVTKRGQDVTLRCDPISSHATLYWYQQALGQGPEFLTYFNYEAQPDKSGLPSDRFSAERPEGSISTLTIQRTEQRDSAMYRCASSLSIAEGRETQYFGPGTRLLVL.

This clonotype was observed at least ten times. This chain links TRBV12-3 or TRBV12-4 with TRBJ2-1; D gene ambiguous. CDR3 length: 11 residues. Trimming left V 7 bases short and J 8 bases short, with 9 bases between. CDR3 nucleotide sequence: TGTGCCAGCACGTCCCGGGATGAGCAGTTCTTC. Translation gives CASTSRDEQFF.

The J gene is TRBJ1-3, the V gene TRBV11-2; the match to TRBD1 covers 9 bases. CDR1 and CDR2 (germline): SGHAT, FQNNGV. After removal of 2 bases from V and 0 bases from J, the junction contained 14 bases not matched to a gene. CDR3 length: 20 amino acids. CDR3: CASSLSTGTGNSSSGNTIYF. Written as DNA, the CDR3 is TGTGCCAGCAGCTTAAGCACCGGGACAGGGAATTCGAGCTCTGGAAACACCATATATTTT.

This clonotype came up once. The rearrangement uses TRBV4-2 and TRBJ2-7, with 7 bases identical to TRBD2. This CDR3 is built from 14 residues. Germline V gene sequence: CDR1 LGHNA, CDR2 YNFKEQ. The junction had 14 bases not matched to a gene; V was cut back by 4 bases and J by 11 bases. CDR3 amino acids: CASSPWLLRGGKYF. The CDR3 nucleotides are TGTGCCAGCAGCCCCTGGCTTCTTCGCGGGGGAAAGTACTTC.

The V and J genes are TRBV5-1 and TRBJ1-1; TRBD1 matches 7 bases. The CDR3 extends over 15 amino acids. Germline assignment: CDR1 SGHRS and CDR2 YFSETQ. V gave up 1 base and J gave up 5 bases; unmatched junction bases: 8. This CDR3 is CASSLWGTGETEAFF. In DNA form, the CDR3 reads TGCGCCAGCAGCTTGTGGGGTACAGGGGAGACTGAAGCTTTCTTT.

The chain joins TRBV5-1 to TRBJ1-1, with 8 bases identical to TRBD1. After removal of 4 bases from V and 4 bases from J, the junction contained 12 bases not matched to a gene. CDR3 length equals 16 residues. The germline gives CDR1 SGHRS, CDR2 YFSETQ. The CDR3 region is CASSVVPGQGGTEAFF. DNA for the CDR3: TGCGCCAGCAGCGTAGTACCCGGACAGGGCGGCACTGAAGCTTTCTTT.